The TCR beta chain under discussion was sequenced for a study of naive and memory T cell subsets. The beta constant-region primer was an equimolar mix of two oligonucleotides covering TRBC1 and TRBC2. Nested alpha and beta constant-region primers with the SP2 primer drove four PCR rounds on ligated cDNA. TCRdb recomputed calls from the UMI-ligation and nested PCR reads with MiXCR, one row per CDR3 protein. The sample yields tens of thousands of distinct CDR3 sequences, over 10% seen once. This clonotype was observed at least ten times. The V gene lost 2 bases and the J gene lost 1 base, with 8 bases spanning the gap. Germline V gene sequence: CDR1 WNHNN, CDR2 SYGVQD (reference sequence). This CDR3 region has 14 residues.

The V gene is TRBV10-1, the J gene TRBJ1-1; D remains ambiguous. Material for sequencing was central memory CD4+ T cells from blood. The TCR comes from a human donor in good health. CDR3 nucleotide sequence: TGCGCCAGCAGTGAGAGTCTGCAGAACACTGAAGCTTTCTTT. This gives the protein CASSESLQNTEAFF.